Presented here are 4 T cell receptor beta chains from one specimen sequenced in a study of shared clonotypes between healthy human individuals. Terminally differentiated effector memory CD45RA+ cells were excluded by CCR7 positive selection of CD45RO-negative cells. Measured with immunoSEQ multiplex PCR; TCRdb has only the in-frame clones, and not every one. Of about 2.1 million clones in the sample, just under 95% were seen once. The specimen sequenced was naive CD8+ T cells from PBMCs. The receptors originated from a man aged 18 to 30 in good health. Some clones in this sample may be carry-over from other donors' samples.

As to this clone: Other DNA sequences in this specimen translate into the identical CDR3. Here the CDR3 DNA reads TGTGCCAGCAGCCATGGGACTAGCGGACGCAATGAGCAGTTCTTC. Protein sequence: CASSHGTSGRNEQFF. V usage is TRBV27 and J usage is TRBJ2-1, with 11 bases fitting TRBD2. Germline V gene data show CDR1 as MNHEY and CDR2 as SMNVEV (reference sequence). The trim removed 6 bases at V and 6 bases at J, leaving 7 bases unmatched. This CDR3 region has 15 residues.

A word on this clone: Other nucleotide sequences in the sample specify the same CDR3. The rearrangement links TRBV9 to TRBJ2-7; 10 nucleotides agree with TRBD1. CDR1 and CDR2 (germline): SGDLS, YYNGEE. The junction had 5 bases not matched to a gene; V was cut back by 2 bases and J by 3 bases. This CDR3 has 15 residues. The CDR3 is CASSVGTGVSYEQYF. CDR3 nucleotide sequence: TGTGCCAGCAGCGTGGGGACAGGGGTAAGCTACGAGCAGTACTTC.

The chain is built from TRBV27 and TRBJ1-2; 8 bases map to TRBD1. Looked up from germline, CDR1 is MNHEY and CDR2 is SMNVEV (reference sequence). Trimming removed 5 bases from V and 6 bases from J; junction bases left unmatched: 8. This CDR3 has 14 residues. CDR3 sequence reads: CASSPTGAFDGYTF. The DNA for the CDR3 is TGTGCCAGCAGTCCGACAGGGGCTTTCGATGGCTACACCTTC.

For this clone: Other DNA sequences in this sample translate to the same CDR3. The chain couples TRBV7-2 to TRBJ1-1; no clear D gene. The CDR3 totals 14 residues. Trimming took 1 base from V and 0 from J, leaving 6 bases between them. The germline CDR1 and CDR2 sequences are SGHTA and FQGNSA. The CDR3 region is CASSLVGLNTEAFF. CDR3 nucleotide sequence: TGTGCCAGCAGCTTAGTTGGACTGAACACTGAAGCTTTCTTT.